Described below is a single T cell receptor (beta chain) sequence and its context. It has no known antigen specificity. Base qualities were left out, and no much larger clone turns up one base away. The record originates from a study of blood T cell repertoires in COVID-19 (dated by TCRdb to 2020 to 2021). A note on the overall study: Samples covering the acute and convalescent phases of COVID-19 were provided by collaborators in the United States, Italy and Spain. A de-identified subject ID, COVID-19 status, age in years and sex were almost always included in the sample metadata. The prospective study material was composed of cDNA or gDNA derived from T cells, B-cell-depleted T cells, or PBMCs. Samples came from the ongoing ImmuneRACE study (first 160 participants) plus 1,254 subjects from 6 global collaborators. Where available, HLA class I and class II types were obtained from metadata supplied by the sample provider rather than from assay-based typing. The repertoires were released in a freely available public database meant as a resource for research on the immune response to SARS-CoV-2. The dataset comprised deeply sampled blood TCRbeta repertoires from subjects exposed to, actively infected with, or recovered from COVID-19.

Results and caveats for the whole study, not just this receptor: The quantity of clinical and demographic metadata differed by source and by participant and was supplied without curation.

From its cysteine to its phenylalanine, the CDR3 spans 13 amino acids. CDR3 DNA is the only sequence kept; it has 39 bases, read in frame from the first base. CDR1 is given as MDHEN and CDR2 as SYDVKM, both from the germline V gene. Trimming removed 8 bases from V and 7 bases from J; the gene matches leave 6 bases unexplained. The immunoSEQ Assay, a bias-controlled multiplex PCR, was used to amplify TCRbeta CDR3 regions from genomic DNA. As for the original processing: The number of nucleated cells in each sample was estimated from the amplification of reference gene primers within the assay. To quantify the absolute abundance of each unique TCRbeta CDR3 rearrangement, sequence reads were collapsed and filtered. For each sample, productive Simpson clonality was calculated as the square root of Simpson's diversity index over productive rearrangements. TCRdb mirrors the immuneACCESS table, restricted to in-frame sequences. Some clones are absent from its copies; in checked studies, under half trace to an unresolved V gene, and the reason for the others is unknown. V, J and clone size derive from that table, while D and trimming were established from the DNA sequence. This sample gives 150,000 to 200,000 clones in total; over 70% of them show up just once. Clones ranked in the top ten supply roughly 17% of the sample.

The collaborating institutions used their own protocols to collect whole blood in K2EDTA tubes. For TCRbeta analysis, collaborators shipped samples in one of three forms: frozen whole blood, isolated PBMCs, or DNA extracted from either of those sample types. This chain is built from TRBV28 and TRBJ1-4; TRBD1 agrees with 8 junctional bases. This TCR came from a man aged 60-69 years with active or convalescent COVID-19. The sequenced sample consisted of peripheral blood. The bases are TGTGCCAGCGAGAAGGACAGGGCTGAAAAACTGTTTTTT. Its translation is CASEKDRAEKLFF.